This T cell receptor (beta chain) was documented in a study of blood T cell repertoires in COVID-19. Background on the study: Both acute and convalescent COVID-19 samples were obtained from the United States, Italy and Spain.

Original processing notes: Estimation of nucleated cell counts was performed using reference gene primer amplification. Produced via immunoSEQ multiplex PCR; TCRdb's table is partial and in-frame only. That table supplies the V and J calls and clone size; D and trimming were determined from the DNA. Altogether roughly 220,000 clones are present, 86% being singletons, with the ten largest covering less than 4.5%. The CDR3 sequence is 15 residues long. Per germline, CDR1 LNHDA and CDR2 SQIVND (reference sequence). V gave up 7 bases and J gave up 10 bases, with 20 bases separating them. The receptor comes from a woman between 40 and 50 years old with acute COVID-19. The gene calls are TRBV19 and TRBJ1-6; D remains unclear. The sequencing sample was made of PBMCs or T cells enriched from blood (not recorded which). In nucleotides, the CDR3 is TGTGCCAGTACCATGCGGGGAGATTGGAGCTCACCCCTCCACTTT. The encoded protein is CASTMRGDWSSPLHF.